This T cell receptor (beta chain) was captured by sequencing in a study of response to subunit inactivated influenza vaccine. The V gene's germline CDR1 is SGHTA and CDR2 FQGNSA. The CDR3 totals 15 residues. The germline V and J ends were trimmed by 5 bases and 4 bases, with 18 bases remaining between them. Study results and caveats: The authors put forward the suggestion that each seasonal influenza vaccination may bring in only a limited number of new T cells.

TCRdb re-called the RT-PCR reads with MiXCR, one entry per CDR3 protein. The sample records around 750,000 distinct CDR3 sequences, 21% being singletons. This clonotype appeared a few times. The antigen remains undetermined. The sequencing used PBMCs from blood, collected about 5 days after vaccination. The clonotype originates from a man aged 50 or older who received an inactivated influenza vaccine. This chain uses TRBV7-2 with TRBJ2-7, with a weak D call TRBD1 (5 bases). The CDR3 nucleotides are TGTGCCAGCAGCCCCCAGGGCCCCCCCAATTACGAGCAGTACTTC. Its translation is CASSPQGPPNYEQYF. The whole variable domain, remainder taken from reference TRBV7-2 and TRBJ2-7, is GAGVSQSPSNKVTEKGKDVELRCDPISGHTALYWYRQSLGQGLEFLIYFQGNSAPDKSGLPSDRFSAERTGGSVSTLTIQRTQQEDSAVYLCASSPQGPPNYEQYFGPGTRLTVT.